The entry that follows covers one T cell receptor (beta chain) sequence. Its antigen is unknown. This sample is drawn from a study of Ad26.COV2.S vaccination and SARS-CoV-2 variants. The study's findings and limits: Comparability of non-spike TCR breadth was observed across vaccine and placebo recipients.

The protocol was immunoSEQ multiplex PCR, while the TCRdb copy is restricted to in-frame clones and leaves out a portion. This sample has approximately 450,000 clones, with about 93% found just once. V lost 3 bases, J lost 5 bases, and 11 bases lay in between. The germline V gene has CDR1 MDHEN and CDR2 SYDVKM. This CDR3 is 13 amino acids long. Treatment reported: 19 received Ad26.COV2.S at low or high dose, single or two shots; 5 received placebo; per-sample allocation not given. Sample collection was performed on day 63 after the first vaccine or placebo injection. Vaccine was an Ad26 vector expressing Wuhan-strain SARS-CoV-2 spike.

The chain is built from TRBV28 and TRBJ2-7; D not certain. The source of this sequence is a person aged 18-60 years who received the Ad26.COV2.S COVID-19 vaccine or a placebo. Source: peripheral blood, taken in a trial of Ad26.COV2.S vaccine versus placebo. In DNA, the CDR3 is TGTGCCAGCAGTTTGGTGGGCCCCAACGAGCAGTACTTC. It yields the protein CASSLVGPNEQYF.